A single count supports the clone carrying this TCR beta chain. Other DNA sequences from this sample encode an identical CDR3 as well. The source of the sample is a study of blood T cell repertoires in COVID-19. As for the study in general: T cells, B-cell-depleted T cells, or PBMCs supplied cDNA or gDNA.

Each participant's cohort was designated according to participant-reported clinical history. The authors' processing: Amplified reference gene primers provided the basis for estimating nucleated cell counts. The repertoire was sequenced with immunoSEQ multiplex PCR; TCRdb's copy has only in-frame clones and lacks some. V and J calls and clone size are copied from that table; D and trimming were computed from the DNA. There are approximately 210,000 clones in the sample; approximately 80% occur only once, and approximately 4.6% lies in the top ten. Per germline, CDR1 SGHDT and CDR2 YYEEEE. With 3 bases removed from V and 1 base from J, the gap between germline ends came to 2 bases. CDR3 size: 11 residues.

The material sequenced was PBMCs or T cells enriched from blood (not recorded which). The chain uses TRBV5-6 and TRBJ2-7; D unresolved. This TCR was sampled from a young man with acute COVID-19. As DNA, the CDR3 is TGTGCCAGCAGCTCGTCCTACGAGCAGTACTTC. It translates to CASSSSYEQYF.